The 14 T cell receptor beta chains below were found in one sample sequenced in a study of control samples from healthy donors and cancer patients. The method was immunoSEQ multiplex PCR; TCRdb's version includes in-frame clones alone and lacks a portion of them. The data show tens of thousands of clones, 80% to 95% seen once. The sequenced sample was PBMCs. Receptors were obtained from a man aged 30 to 45 with colorectal cancer.

The CDR3: CASSVSPQGGSTEAFF. CDR3 bases: TGTGCCAGCAGCGTTTCTCCACAGGGTGGGAGCACTGAAGCTTTCTTT. V usage is TRBV9 and J usage is TRBJ1-1; D is possibly TRBD1 (6 bases). CDR1 is SGDLS, CDR2 YYNGEE, per germline. Trimming took 2 bases from V and 4 from J, leaving 18 bases between them. This CDR3 has 16 amino acids. Full variable domain (remainder filled in from reference TRBV9 and TRBJ1-1): DSGVTQTPKHLITATGQRVTLRCSPRSGDLSVYWYQQSLDQGLQFLIQYYNGEERAKGNILERFSAQQFPDLHSELNLSSLELGDSALYFCASSVSPQGGSTEAFFGQGTRLTVV.

A single count supports this clone. V usage is TRBV5-1 and J usage is TRBJ1-4; 8 positions agree with TRBD1. J lost 8 bases, V lost 4 bases, and 10 bases had no gene match. From germline, CDR1 is SGHRS and CDR2 YFSETQ. This CDR3 is 15 amino acids long. The CDR3 bases are TGCGCCAGCAGCCATGACAGGGGCGGAGGAGAAAAACTGTTTTTT. Residues: CASSHDRGGGEKLFF.

The rearrangement uses TRBV19 and TRBJ1-1; D might be TRBD1 (5 bases). The V gene's germline CDR1 is LNHDA and CDR2 SQIVND (reference sequence). The V and J ends lost 7 bases and 4 bases respectively, with 10 bases between them. CDR3 length: 12 residues. The CDR3 sequence: CASTRGSTEAFF. In nucleotides, the CDR3 is TGTGCCAGTACTAGGGGAAGCACTGAAGCTTTCTTT.

The CDR3 DNA sequence: TGTGCCTGGAGGAATCGCGGGAACACTGAAGCTTTCTTT. Protein sequence: CAWRNRGNTEAFF. V gene TRBV30 combines with J gene TRBJ1-1; D remains ambiguous. Trimming left V 3 bases short and J 1 base short, with 9 bases between. The CDR3 runs 13 residues. Germline CDR1 is GTSNPN and CDR2 is SVGIG (reference sequence).

The V call is TRBV11-2, the J call TRBJ2-2; a possible D gene is TRBD1 (5 bases). The CDR3 extends over 14 amino acids. V lost 5 bases to trimming and J lost 2 bases, with 9 bases between them. The germline V gene has CDR1 SGHAT and CDR2 FQNNGV. The CDR3 nucleotides read TGTGCCAGCAGCCCAGGGCCTAACACCGGGGAGCTGTTTTTT. It specifies CASSPGPNTGELFF.

The rearrangement joins TRBV7-2 to TRBJ2-7; possible D gene TRBD2, 6 bases. CDR3 length: 14 residues. CDR1 and CDR2 from the germline V gene are SGHTA and FQGNSA. Trimming took off 2 bases at V and 10 bases at J, with 18 bases between the two ends. The CDR3 reads CASSLPGGRGGQYF. The CDR3, as DNA: TGTGCCAGCAGCTTACCCGGGGGTAGGGGCGGCCAGTACTTC. Based on the CDR3 plus reference TRBV7-2 and TRBJ2-7, the full variable domain is GAGVSQSPSNKVTEKGKDVELRCDPISGHTALYWYRQSLGQGLEFLIYFQGNSAPDKSGLPSDRFSAERTGGSVSTLTIQRTQQEDSAVYLCASSLPGGRGGQYFGPGTRLTVT.

The V and J genes are TRBV4-3 and TRBJ1-3, with a weak D call TRBD1 (5 bases). V lost 0 bases and J lost 2, with 8 bases in between. The CDR3 is 15 residues long. Per the germline V gene, CDR1 is LGHNA and CDR2 is YSLEER. The CDR3 DNA follows: TGCGCCAGCAGCCAAGATCTGGGGGCTGGAAACACCATATATTTT. It translates to CASSQDLGAGNTIYF.

CDR3 residues: CASSQDSGGRYGYTF. The DNA for the CDR3 is TGCGCCAGCAGCCAAGACAGCGGAGGCCGTTATGGCTACACCTTC. The chain couples TRBV4-3 to TRBJ1-2; no clear D gene. Germline V gives CDR1 LGHNA, CDR2 YSLEER. There are 15 residues in the CDR3. Deletions cut 0 bases from V and 5 bases from J, with 13 bases between.

DNA for the CDR3: TGTGCCAGCAGCTTTTTGATGTCGGAGCAGTTCTTC. Encoded protein: CASSFLMSEQFF. This rearrangement joins TRBV7-6 to TRBJ2-1; D remains unclear. Trimming cost V 3 bases and J 10 bases, with 10 bases left between them. The CDR3 contains 12 residues. Germline V lookup: CDR1 SGHVS, CDR2 FNYEAQ.

This chain connects TRBV19 to TRBJ2-7, with D perhaps TRBD1 or TRBD2 (5 bases each). V was trimmed by 5 bases and J by 3 bases, leaving 35 bases between them. CDR1 and CDR2 (germline): LNHDA, SQIVND (reference sequence). The CDR3 is 21 residues long. As DNA, the CDR3 is TGTGCCAGTAGTCTAATTGGATCGGTCGGGACCACCACTTTATCCGTCTACGAGCAGTACGTC. Protein sequence: CASSLIGSVGTTTLSVYEQYV.

The chain joins TRBV24-1 to TRBJ2-1; D may be TRBD1 or TRBD2 (6 bases each). Per germline, CDR1 KGHDR and CDR2 SFDVKD. This CDR3 is 15 amino acids long. The V gene lost 4 bases and the J gene lost 4 bases, with 13 bases spanning the gap. The CDR3 is CATSEGGTSYNEQFF. The CDR3 DNA reads TGTGCCACCAGTGAAGGCGGGACATCATACAATGAGCAGTTCTTC.

The chain links TRBV7-2 to TRBJ2-1; 8 nucleotides match TRBD2. The CDR3 is made up of 15 amino acids. In germline, CDR1 is SGHTA, CDR2 FQGNSA. The junction had 8 bases not matched to a gene; V was cut back by 2 bases and J by 8 bases. The CDR3 DNA follows: TGTGCCAGCAGCTTAAATAGCGGGGACCCTCATGAGCAGTTCTTC. It yields the protein CASSLNSGDPHEQFF.

The chain is built from TRBV4-1 and TRBJ1-6, with TRBD1 as a possible D gene (5 bases). V was pared by 2 bases and J by 6 bases, with 17 bases between. Germline CDR1 MGHRA, CDR2 YSYEKL. This CDR3 is 17 amino acids long. The DNA for the CDR3 is TGCGCCAGCAGCCAATGGGGGATGGCAGGGTTTAATTCACCCCTCCACTTT. Its protein is CASSQWGMAGFNSPLHF.

This sequence joins TRBV14 and TRBJ1-1; 7 bases match TRBD1. The CDR3 length is 14 residues. V was clipped by 5 bases and J by 3 bases; unmatched bases: 6. Germline loops: CDR1 SGHDN, CDR2 FVKESK. The CDR3 reads CASSSGTAYTEAFF. The CDR3 DNA follows: TGTGCCAGCAGCTCCGGGACAGCCTACACTGAAGCTTTCTTT.